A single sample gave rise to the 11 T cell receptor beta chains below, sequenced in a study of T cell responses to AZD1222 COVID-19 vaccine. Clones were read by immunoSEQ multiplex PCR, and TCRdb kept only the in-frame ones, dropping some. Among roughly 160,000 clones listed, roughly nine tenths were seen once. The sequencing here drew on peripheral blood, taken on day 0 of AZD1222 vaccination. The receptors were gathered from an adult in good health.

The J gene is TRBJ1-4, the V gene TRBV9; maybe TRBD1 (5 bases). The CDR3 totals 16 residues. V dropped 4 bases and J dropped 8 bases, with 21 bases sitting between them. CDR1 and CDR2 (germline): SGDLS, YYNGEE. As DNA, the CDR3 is TGTGCCAGCAGCACTAGTCGCCAGGGCTTACGAGAAAAACTGTTTTTT. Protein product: CASSTSRQGLREKLFF.

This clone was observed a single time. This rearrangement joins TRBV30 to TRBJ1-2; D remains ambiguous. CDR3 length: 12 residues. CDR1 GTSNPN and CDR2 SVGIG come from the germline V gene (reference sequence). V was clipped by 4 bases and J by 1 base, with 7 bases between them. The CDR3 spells CAWKRFNYGYTF. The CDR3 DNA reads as TGTGCCTGGAAGCGCTTTAACTATGGCTACACCTTC.

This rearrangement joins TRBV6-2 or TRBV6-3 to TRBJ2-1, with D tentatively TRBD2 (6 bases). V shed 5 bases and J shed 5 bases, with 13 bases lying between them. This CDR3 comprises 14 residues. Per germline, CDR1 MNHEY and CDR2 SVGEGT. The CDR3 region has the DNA TGTGCCAGCAGTATCCTCCGGGAGAACAATGAGCAGTTCTTC. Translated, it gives CASSILRENNEQFF.

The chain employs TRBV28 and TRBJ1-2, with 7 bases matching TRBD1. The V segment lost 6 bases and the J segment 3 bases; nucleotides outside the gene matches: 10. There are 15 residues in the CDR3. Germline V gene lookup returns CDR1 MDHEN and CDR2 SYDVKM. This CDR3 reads CASRSGGQVHYGYTF. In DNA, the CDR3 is TGTGCCAGCAGGTCCGGCGGACAGGTTCACTATGGCTACACCTTC.

CDR3 sequence reads: CASSKRREETQYF. Written as DNA, the CDR3 is TGTGCCAGCAGCAAACGGAGGGAAGAGACCCAGTACTTC. The rearrangement uses TRBV28 and TRBJ2-5; perhaps TRBD2 as D (6 bases). This CDR3 spans 13 amino acids. The V gene's germline CDR1 is MDHEN and CDR2 SYDVKM. Trimming cost V 6 bases and J 3 bases, with 11 bases left between them. Complete variable domain (other parts from reference TRBV28 and TRBJ2-5): DVKVTQSSRYLVKRTGEKVFLECVQDMDHENMFWYRQDPGLGLRLIYFSYDVKMKEKGDIPEGYSVSREKKERFSLILESASTNQTSMYLCASSKRREETQYFGPGTRLLVL.

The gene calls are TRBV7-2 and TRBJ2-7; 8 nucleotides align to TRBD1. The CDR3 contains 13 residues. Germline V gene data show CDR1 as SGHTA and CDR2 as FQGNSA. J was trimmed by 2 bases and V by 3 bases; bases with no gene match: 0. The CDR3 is CASSLTGAYEQYF. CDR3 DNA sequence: TGTGCCAGCAGCTTGACAGGGGCCTACGAGCAGTACTTC.

CDR3: CSVEESAAQSLRFF. CDR3 DNA: TGCAGCGTTGAAGAATCAGCGGCTCAATCTCTAAGGTTCTTC. This chain joins TRBV29-1 and TRBJ2-1, with D maybe TRBD2 (5 bases). CDR1 is SQVTM, CDR2 ANQGSEA, per germline. The CDR3 sequence is 14 residues long. V shed 0 bases and J shed 15 bases, with 21 bases lying between them.

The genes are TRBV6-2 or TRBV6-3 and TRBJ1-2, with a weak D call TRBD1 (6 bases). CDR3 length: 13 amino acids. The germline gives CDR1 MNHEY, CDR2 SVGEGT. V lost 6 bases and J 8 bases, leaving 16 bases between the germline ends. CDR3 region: CASSHNRVSGYTF. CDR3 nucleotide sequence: TGTGCCAGCAGCCACAACAGGGTCAGCGGCTACACCTTC.

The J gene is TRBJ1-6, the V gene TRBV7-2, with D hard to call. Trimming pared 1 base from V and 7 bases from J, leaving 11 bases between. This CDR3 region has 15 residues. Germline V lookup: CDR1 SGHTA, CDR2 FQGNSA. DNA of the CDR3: TGTGCCAGCAGCTTAGGTCGCCTCGGGAATTCACCCCTCCACTTT. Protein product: CASSLGRLGNSPLHF.

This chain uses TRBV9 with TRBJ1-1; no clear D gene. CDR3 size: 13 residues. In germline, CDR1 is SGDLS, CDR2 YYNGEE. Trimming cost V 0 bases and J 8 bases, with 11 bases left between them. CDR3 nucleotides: TGTGCCAGCAGCGTAGTAGGAGATCCCGAAGCTTTCTTT. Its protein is CASSVVGDPEAFF.

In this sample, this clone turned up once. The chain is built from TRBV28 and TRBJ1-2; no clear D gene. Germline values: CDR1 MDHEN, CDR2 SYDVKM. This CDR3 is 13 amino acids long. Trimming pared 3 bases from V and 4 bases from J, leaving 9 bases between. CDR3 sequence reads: CASSLGRFYGYTF. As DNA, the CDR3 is TGTGCCAGCAGTTTGGGCAGATTCTATGGCTACACCTTC.